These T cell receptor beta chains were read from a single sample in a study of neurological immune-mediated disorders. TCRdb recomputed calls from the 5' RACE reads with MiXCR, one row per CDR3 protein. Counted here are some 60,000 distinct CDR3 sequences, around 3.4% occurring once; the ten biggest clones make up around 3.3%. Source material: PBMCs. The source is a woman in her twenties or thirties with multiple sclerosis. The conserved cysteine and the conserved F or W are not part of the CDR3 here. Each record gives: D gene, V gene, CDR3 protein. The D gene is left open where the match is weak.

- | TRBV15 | ATSPFNQPQH
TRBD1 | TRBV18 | ASSPLGTDEQY
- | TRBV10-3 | ATRKGNQPQH
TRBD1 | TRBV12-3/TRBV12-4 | ASSPGQAETQY
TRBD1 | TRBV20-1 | SATGQGVYEQY
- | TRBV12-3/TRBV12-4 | ASSQSRNSPLN
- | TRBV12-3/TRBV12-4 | ASSPQLGAGELF
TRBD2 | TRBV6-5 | ASSQGLALLGDTQY
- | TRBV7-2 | ASSLYGGTEQY
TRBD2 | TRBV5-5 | ASREVAGGFYEQF
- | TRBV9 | ASSVRGDGTGANVLT
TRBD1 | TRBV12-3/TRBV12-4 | ASSLEGQGANEQF
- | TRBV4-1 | ASSQVRGGGVPNTEAF
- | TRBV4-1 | ASSPQGIGVGQPQH
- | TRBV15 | ATSRAGNTEAF
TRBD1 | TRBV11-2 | ASTLQGQGNYEQY
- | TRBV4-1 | ASSQETQTSGELF
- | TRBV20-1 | SAREGATEAF
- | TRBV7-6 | ASSSNGGATEAF
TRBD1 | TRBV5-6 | ASSRPQGAGTEAF
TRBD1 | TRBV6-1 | ASSEAVGQIEAF
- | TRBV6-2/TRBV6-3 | ATHGRGENSPLH
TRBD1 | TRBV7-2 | ASSPTSGQVKTQY
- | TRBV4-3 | ASSQVEKETQY
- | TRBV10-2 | ASSESPRLYEQY
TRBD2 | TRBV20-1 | SASERGETDTQY
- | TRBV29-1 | SAEVGPEAF
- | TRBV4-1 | ASSQARQAHEAF
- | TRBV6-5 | ASRTGTSYEQY
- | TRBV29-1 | SVLLSANEKLF
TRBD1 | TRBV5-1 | ASSGGQGQETQY
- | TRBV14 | ASSQVWETQY
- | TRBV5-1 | ASSLETGSYEQY
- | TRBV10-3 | AITSTVQGNTIY
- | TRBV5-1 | ASARYDTEAF
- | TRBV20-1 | SASLENEQY
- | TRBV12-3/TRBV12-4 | ASSLGGSGGELF
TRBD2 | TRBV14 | ASSQVTSGRDEQF
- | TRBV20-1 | SASRPGGGTDTQY
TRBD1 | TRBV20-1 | SPKQGTYYEQY
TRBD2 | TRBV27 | ASSRLADQETQY
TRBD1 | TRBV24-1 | ATSDAGQGMNYGYT
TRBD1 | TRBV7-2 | ASSPQGTGYYEQY
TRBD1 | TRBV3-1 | ASSQYLDRATYEQY
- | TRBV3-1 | ASSHGGRNTEAF
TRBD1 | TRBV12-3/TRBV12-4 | ASSKTGVEQPQN